This is a list of T cell receptor beta chains from one sample in a study of technical replicates of blood from several donors. Profiled with immunoSEQ multiplex PCR; TCRdb holds only in-frame clones, not every one. The sample lists about 97,000 clones, approximately 96% occurring once. The sample was T cells isolated from PBMCs. These receptor sequences come from a human donor in good health. The CDR3 runs from the conserved cysteine through the conserved F or W. Each record gives: CDR3 protein, CDR3 DNA, D gene, clone size, J gene, V gene. A D gene is named only where the DNA matches it firmly. A clone size is listed for some rows: how often the clone was seen (once, few, many), or a class if it is expanded.

CDR3aa: CASKLGVAGGYEQYF
CDR3nt: TGCGCCAGCAAATTAGGAGTAGCGGGAGGATACGAGCAGTACTTC
d_gene: TRBD2
abundance: -
j_gene: TRBJ2-7
v_gene: TRBV4-1

CDR3aa: CAWSLGSTIYF
CDR3nt: TGTGCCTGGAGTCTTGGGAGCACCATATATTTT
d_gene: -
abundance: -
j_gene: TRBJ1-3
v_gene: TRBV30

CDR3aa: CASSGQLYNEQFF
CDR3nt: TGTGCCAGCTCGGGACAGCTTTACAATGAGCAGTTCTTC
d_gene: TRBD1
abundance: -
j_gene: TRBJ2-1
v_gene: TRBV28

CDR3aa: CASSLSGGGRYEQYF
CDR3nt: TGTGCCAGCAGCTTATCCGGGGGGGGCCGCTACGAGCAGTACTTC
d_gene: TRBD2
abundance: -
j_gene: TRBJ2-7
v_gene: TRBV7-6

CDR3aa: CASKSGQGNQPQHF
CDR3nt: TGTGCCAGTAAGTCCGGACAGGGCAATCAGCCCCAGCATTTT
d_gene: TRBD1
abundance: -
j_gene: TRBJ1-5
v_gene: TRBV19

CDR3aa: CATLTVNTEAFF
CDR3nt: TGTGCCACCCTCACAGTGAACACTGAAGCTTTCTTT
d_gene: -
abundance: -
j_gene: TRBJ1-1
v_gene: TRBV2

CDR3aa: CASSNGRDTDTQYF
CDR3nt: TGTGCCAGTAGTAACGGGAGGGACACAGATACGCAGTATTTT
d_gene: TRBD2
abundance: -
j_gene: TRBJ2-3
v_gene: TRBV19

CDR3aa: CASPLPGQGYEQYF
CDR3nt: TGCGCCAGCCCCCTACCGGGACAGGGCTACGAGCAGTACTTC
d_gene: TRBD1
abundance: -
j_gene: TRBJ2-7
v_gene: TRBV5-1

CDR3aa: CASSVTEAF
CDR3nt: TGTGCCAGCAGCGTGACAGAGGCCTTC
d_gene: -
abundance: -
j_gene: TRBJ1-2
v_gene: TRBV9

CDR3aa: CASSVDLNEQFF
CDR3nt: TGTGCCAGCAGCGTAGATCTGAATGAGCAGTTCTTC
d_gene: -
abundance: -
j_gene: TRBJ2-1
v_gene: TRBV9

CDR3aa: CASSGLRSIDYTF
CDR3nt: TGTGCCAGCAGTGGACTAAGATCAATTGACTACACCTTC
d_gene: -
abundance: once
j_gene: TRBJ1-2
v_gene: TRBV28

CDR3aa: CASSLASDTDTQYF
CDR3nt: TGTGCCAGCAGCTTAGCATCAGACACAGATACGCAGTATTTT
d_gene: -
abundance: few
j_gene: TRBJ2-3
v_gene: TRBV11-2

CDR3aa: CASSLIGEGYEQYF
CDR3nt: TGTGCCAGCAGCTTAATAGGGGAAGGGTACGAGCAGTACTTC
d_gene: -
abundance: -
j_gene: TRBJ2-7
v_gene: TRBV28

CDR3aa: CASSKWTGGLTDTQYF
CDR3nt: TGTGCCAGCAGCAAATGGACAGGGGGCCTGACAGATACGCAGTATTTT
d_gene: TRBD1
abundance: -
j_gene: TRBJ2-3
v_gene: TRBV6-6

CDR3aa: CASSIAGTGTNGELFF
CDR3nt: TGTGCCAGTAGTATTGCCGGGACAGGGACGAACGGGGAGCTGTTTTTT
d_gene: TRBD1
abundance: -
j_gene: TRBJ2-2
v_gene: TRBV19

CDR3aa: CASSLVGHKGGYTF
CDR3nt: TGTGCCAGCAGCTTAGTGGGGCATAAGGGTGGCTACACCTTC
d_gene: -
abundance: -
j_gene: TRBJ1-2
v_gene: TRBV7-9

CDR3aa: CASSPTKFNQPQHF
CDR3nt: TGTGCCAGCTCACCAACAAAGTTTAATCAGCCCCAGCATTTT
d_gene: -
abundance: -
j_gene: TRBJ1-5
v_gene: TRBV18

CDR3aa: CASSLISRAAFF
CDR3nt: TGTGCCAGCAGCTTAATCAGCAGGGCCGCTTTCTTT
d_gene: -
abundance: -
j_gene: TRBJ1-1
v_gene: TRBV11-3

CDR3aa: CASSRKGWNTGELFF
CDR3nt: TGTGCCAGTAGTCGGAAGGGGTGGAACACCGGGGAGCTGTTTTTT
d_gene: -
abundance: -
j_gene: TRBJ2-2
v_gene: TRBV19

CDR3aa: CASSLGPGTTLYNEQFF
CDR3nt: TGCGCCAGCAGCTTGGGGCCCGGGACTACACTGTACAATGAGCAGTTCTTC
d_gene: TRBD2
abundance: -
j_gene: TRBJ2-1
v_gene: TRBV5-1

CDR3aa: CASSLVSETPTDTQYF
CDR3nt: TGTGCCAGCAGCTTAGTTTCCGAGACTCCCACAGATACGCAGTATTTT
d_gene: -
abundance: -
j_gene: TRBJ2-3
v_gene: TRBV7-8

CDR3aa: CASSPPRLYEQYF
CDR3nt: TGTGCCAGCAGCCCCCCGCGGCTCTACGAGCAGTACTTC
d_gene: -
abundance: -
j_gene: TRBJ2-7
v_gene: TRBV7-9

CDR3aa: CASSQPTGTGFYEQYF
CDR3nt: TGCGCCAGCAGCCAGCCTACCGGGACAGGTTTCTACGAGCAGTACTTC
d_gene: TRBD1
abundance: once
j_gene: TRBJ2-7
v_gene: TRBV4-1

CDR3aa: CASSLTTDTQYF
CDR3nt: TGTGCCAGCAGCCTAACCACAGATACGCAGTATTTT
d_gene: -
abundance: -
j_gene: TRBJ2-3
v_gene: TRBV13

CDR3aa: CASSLGSGQDGYTF
CDR3nt: TGTGCCAGCAGCTTAGGTTCGGGTCAAGATGGCTACACCTTC
d_gene: -
abundance: once
j_gene: TRBJ1-2
v_gene: TRBV7-9

CDR3aa: CASSQVEMTEAFF
CDR3nt: TGCGCCAGCAGCCAAGTGGAGATGACTGAAGCTTTCTTT
d_gene: -
abundance: -
j_gene: TRBJ1-1
v_gene: TRBV4-1

CDR3aa: CASSLNQGALETQYF
CDR3nt: TGTGCCAGCAGCTTAAACCAGGGGGCCTTGGAGACCCAGTACTTC
d_gene: TRBD1
abundance: -
j_gene: TRBJ2-5
v_gene: TRBV5-4

CDR3aa: CASTPSGSGTGELFF
CDR3nt: TGCGCCAGCACCCCTAGCGGGAGTGGCACCGGGGAGCTGTTTTTT
d_gene: TRBD2
abundance: -
j_gene: TRBJ2-2
v_gene: TRBV4-3

CDR3aa: CSVAHGGYGYTF
CDR3nt: TGCAGCGTGGCCCACGGAGGGTATGGCTACACCTTC
d_gene: -
abundance: -
j_gene: TRBJ1-2
v_gene: TRBV29-1

CDR3aa: CASSPLGQGTDGYTF
CDR3nt: TGTGCCAGCTCACCATTGGGACAGGGAACAGACGGCTACACCTTC
d_gene: TRBD1
abundance: -
j_gene: TRBJ1-2
v_gene: TRBV18

CDR3aa: CASRDSMNTEAFF
CDR3nt: TGTGCCAGCAGGGACAGCATGAACACTGAAGCTTTCTTT
d_gene: -
abundance: -
j_gene: TRBJ1-1
v_gene: TRBV28

CDR3aa: CASSPRTGRQLNTEAFF
CDR3nt: TGCGCCAGCAGCCCGAGGACAGGGCGCCAACTGAACACTGAAGCTTTCTTT
d_gene: TRBD1
abundance: few
j_gene: TRBJ1-1
v_gene: TRBV5-1

CDR3aa: CASRQASYEQYF
CDR3nt: TGCGCCAGCAGACAGGCCTCCTACGAGCAGTACTTC
d_gene: -
abundance: -
j_gene: TRBJ2-7
v_gene: TRBV5-1

CDR3aa: CASSPSGNQPQHF
CDR3nt: TGTGCCAGCAGCCCATCGGGCAATCAGCCCCAGCATTTT
d_gene: -
abundance: once
j_gene: TRBJ1-5
v_gene: TRBV7-3

CDR3aa: CASSPGHRANYGYTF
CDR3nt: TGTGCTAGCAGCCCAGGACATAGAGCTAACTATGGCTACACCTTC
d_gene: -
abundance: -
j_gene: TRBJ1-2
v_gene: TRBV7-7

CDR3aa: CASQVQGGAENEQYF
CDR3nt: TGTGCCAGCCAAGTTCAGGGAGGCGCGGAGAACGAGCAGTACTTC
d_gene: -
abundance: once
j_gene: TRBJ2-7
v_gene: TRBV7-9

CDR3aa: CASSNTLAREQYF
CDR3nt: TGTGCCAGCAGCAATACACTAGCGAGAGAGCAGTACTTC
d_gene: TRBD2
abundance: -
j_gene: TRBJ2-7
v_gene: TRBV7-2

CDR3aa: CASSVLGAYSGNTIYF
CDR3nt: TGTGCCAGCAGCGTTTTAGGGGCCTACTCTGGAAACACCATATATTTT
d_gene: -
abundance: -
j_gene: TRBJ1-3
v_gene: TRBV9

CDR3aa: CASSYFSLGEQFF
CDR3nt: TGTGCCAGCAGTTACTTTTCCCTCGGGGAGCAGTTCTTC
d_gene: -
abundance: -
j_gene: TRBJ2-1
v_gene: TRBV6-6

CDR3aa: CASSLGAGPSYEQYF
CDR3nt: TGCGCCAGCAGCTTGGGAGCGGGTCCCTCCTACGAGCAGTACTTC
d_gene: -
abundance: -
j_gene: TRBJ2-7
v_gene: TRBV5-1

CDR3aa: CASSTSGGQGATEAFF
CDR3nt: TGTGCCAGCAGCACCTCGGGAGGACAGGGGGCGACTGAAGCTTTCTTT
d_gene: TRBD1
abundance: -
j_gene: TRBJ1-1
v_gene: TRBV9

CDR3aa: CASSRTGGEQYF
CDR3nt: TGTGCCAGCAGTCGGACCGGGGGCGAGCAGTACTTC
d_gene: -
abundance: -
j_gene: TRBJ2-7
v_gene: TRBV6-5

CDR3aa: CASSVSRGHTGELFF
CDR3nt: TGTGCCAGCAGCGTCAGTAGGGGGCATACCGGGGAGCTGTTTTTT
d_gene: TRBD1
abundance: -
j_gene: TRBJ2-2
v_gene: TRBV9

CDR3aa: CASSIGPQGTEAFF
CDR3nt: TGTGCCAGTAGTATCGGCCCCCAGGGCACTGAAGCTTTCTTT
d_gene: -
abundance: -
j_gene: TRBJ1-1
v_gene: TRBV19

CDR3aa: CASSLTTSGTNEQFF
CDR3nt: TGTGCCAGCAGCTTAACGACTAGCGGGACTAATGAGCAGTTCTTC
d_gene: TRBD2
abundance: -
j_gene: TRBJ2-1
v_gene: TRBV7-3

CDR3aa: CASSPFTMGANEQFF
CDR3nt: TGTGCCAGCTCACCCTTCACGATGGGGGCGAATGAGCAGTTCTTC
d_gene: -
abundance: once
j_gene: TRBJ2-1
v_gene: TRBV18

CDR3aa: CASSLRTGGDTQYF
CDR3nt: TGTGCCAGCAGCCTACGGACAGGGGGCGATACGCAGTATTTT
d_gene: TRBD1
abundance: -
j_gene: TRBJ2-3
v_gene: TRBV5-4

CDR3aa: CASSFRGANRLRAAEAFF
CDR3nt: TGTGCCAGCAGCTTTCGCGGGGCCAATCGCCTGAGGGCCGCAGAAGCTTTCTTT
d_gene: -
abundance: once
j_gene: TRBJ1-1
v_gene: TRBV14

CDR3aa: CAWSPTGVGYTF
CDR3nt: TGTGCCTGGAGTCCAACAGGGGTTGGCTACACCTTC
d_gene: TRBD1
abundance: -
j_gene: TRBJ1-2
v_gene: TRBV30

CDR3aa: CASRVAGGSPNEQFF
CDR3nt: TGCGCCAGCAGAGTAGCGGGAGGAAGTCCCAATGAGCAGTTCTTC
d_gene: TRBD2
abundance: -
j_gene: TRBJ2-1
v_gene: TRBV5-1

CDR3aa: CASSVTSGTRQETQYF
CDR3nt: TGTGCCAGCAGCGTTACTAGCGGAACAAGACAAGAGACCCAGTACTTC
d_gene: TRBD2
abundance: -
j_gene: TRBJ2-5
v_gene: TRBV7-8

CDR3aa: CASSYSTLGEKLFF
CDR3nt: TGTGCCAGCAGTTACTCGACTTTAGGAGAAAAACTGTTTTTT
d_gene: -
abundance: -
j_gene: TRBJ1-4
v_gene: TRBV6-6

CDR3aa: CASSEGADTQYF
CDR3nt: TGCGCCAGCAGTGAGGGGGCAGATACGCAGTATTTT
d_gene: -
abundance: -
j_gene: TRBJ2-3
v_gene: TRBV5-1

CDR3aa: CASSFTAYGYTF
CDR3nt: TGTGCCAGCAGTTTTACCGCGTATGGCTACACCTTC
d_gene: -
abundance: -
j_gene: TRBJ1-2
v_gene: TRBV28

CDR3aa: CASSGGAGYEQYF
CDR3nt: TGTGCCAGTTCAGGAGGGGCTGGCTACGAGCAGTACTTC
d_gene: -
abundance: once
j_gene: TRBJ2-7
v_gene: TRBV27

CDR3aa: CSVYGGAGYNEQFF
CDR3nt: TGCAGCGTTTATGGGGGGGCAGGCTACAATGAGCAGTTCTTC
d_gene: -
abundance: -
j_gene: TRBJ2-1
v_gene: TRBV29-1

CDR3aa: CATSWRRTGGSYEQYF
CDR3nt: TGTGCCACCAGCTGGAGAAGAACGGGAGGCTCCTACGAGCAGTACTTC
d_gene: TRBD2
abundance: -
j_gene: TRBJ2-7
v_gene: TRBV15

CDR3aa: CASSPGRGTEAFF
CDR3nt: TGTGCCAGCAGTCCCGGTCGGGGGACTGAAGCTTTCTTT
d_gene: -
abundance: -
j_gene: TRBJ1-1
v_gene: TRBV27

CDR3aa: CASSESNGGNEKLFF
CDR3nt: TGCGCCAGCAGTGAGTCGAATGGAGGGAATGAAAAACTGTTTTTT
d_gene: -
abundance: -
j_gene: TRBJ1-4
v_gene: TRBV10-2

CDR3aa: CAISESRTGAQETQYF
CDR3nt: TGTGCCATCAGTGAGTCGAGGACAGGGGCTCAAGAGACCCAGTACTTC
d_gene: TRBD1
abundance: -
j_gene: TRBJ2-5
v_gene: TRBV10-3